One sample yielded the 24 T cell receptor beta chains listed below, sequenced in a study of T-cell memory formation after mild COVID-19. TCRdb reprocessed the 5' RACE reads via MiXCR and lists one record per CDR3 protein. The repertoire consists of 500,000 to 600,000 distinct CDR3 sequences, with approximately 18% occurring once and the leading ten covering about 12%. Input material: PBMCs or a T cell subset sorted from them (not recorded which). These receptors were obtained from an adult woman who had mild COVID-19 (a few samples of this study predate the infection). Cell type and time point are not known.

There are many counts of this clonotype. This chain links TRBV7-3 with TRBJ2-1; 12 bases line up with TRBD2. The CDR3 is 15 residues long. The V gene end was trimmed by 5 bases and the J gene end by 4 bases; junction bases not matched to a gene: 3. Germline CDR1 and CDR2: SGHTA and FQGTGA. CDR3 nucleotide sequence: TGTGCCAGCAGCCTCGGACTAGCGGGGTACAATGAGCAGTTCTTC. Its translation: CASSLGLAGYNEQFF. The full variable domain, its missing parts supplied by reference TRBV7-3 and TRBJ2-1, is GAGVSQTPSNKVTEKGKYVELRCDPISGHTALYWYRQSLGQGPEFLIYFQGTGAADDSGLPNDRFFAVRPEGSVSTLKIQRTERGDSAVYLCASSLGLAGYNEQFFGPGTRLTVL.

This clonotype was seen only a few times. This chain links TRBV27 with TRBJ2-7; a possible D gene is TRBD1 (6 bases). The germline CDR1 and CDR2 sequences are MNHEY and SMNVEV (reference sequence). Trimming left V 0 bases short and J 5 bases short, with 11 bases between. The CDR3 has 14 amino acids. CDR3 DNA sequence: TGTGCCAGCAGTTTATCGACAGGAGGAGACGAGCAGTACTTC. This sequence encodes CASSLSTGGDEQYF.

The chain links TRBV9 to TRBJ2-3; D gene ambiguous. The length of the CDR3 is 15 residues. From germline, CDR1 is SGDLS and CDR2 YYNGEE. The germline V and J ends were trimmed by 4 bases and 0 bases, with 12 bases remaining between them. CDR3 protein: CASSPGWSSTDTQYF. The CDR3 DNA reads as TGTGCCAGCAGCCCCGGCTGGAGTAGCACAGATACGCAGTATTTT.

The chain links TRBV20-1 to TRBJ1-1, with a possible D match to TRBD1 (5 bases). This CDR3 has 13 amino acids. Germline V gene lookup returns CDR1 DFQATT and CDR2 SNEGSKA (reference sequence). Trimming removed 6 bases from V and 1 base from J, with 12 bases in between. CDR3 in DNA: TGCAGTGCCACTTTGAGGGGGAACACTGAAGCTTTCTTT. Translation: CSATLRGNTEAFF.

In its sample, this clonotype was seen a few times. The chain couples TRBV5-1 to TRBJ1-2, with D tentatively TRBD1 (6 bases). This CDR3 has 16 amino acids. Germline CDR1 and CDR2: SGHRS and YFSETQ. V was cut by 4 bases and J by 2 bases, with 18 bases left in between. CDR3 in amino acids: CASSHGNQGMNYGYTF. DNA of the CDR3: TGCGCCAGCAGCCATGGGAACCAGGGGATGAACTATGGCTACACCTTC.

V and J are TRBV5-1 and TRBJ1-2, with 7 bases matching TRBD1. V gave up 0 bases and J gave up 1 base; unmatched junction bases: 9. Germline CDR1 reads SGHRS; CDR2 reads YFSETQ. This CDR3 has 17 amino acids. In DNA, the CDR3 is TGCGCCAGCAGCTTGGGGGACAGATCTTTCTTTAACTATGGCTACACCTTC. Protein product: CASSLGDRSFFNYGYTF.

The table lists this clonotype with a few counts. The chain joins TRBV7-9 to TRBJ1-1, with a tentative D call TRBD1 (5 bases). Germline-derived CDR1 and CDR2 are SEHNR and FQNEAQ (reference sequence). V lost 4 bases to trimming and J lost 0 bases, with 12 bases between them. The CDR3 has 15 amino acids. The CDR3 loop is CASSSNRDLNTEAFF. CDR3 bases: TGTGCCAGCAGCTCAAACCGGGACCTGAACACTGAAGCTTTCTTT. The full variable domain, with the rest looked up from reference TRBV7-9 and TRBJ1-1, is DTGVSQNPRHKITKRGQNVTFRCDPISEHNRLYWYRQTLGQGPEFLTYFQNEAQLEKSRLLSDRFSAERPKGSFSTLEIQRTEQGDSAMYLCASSSNRDLNTEAFFGQGTRLTVV.

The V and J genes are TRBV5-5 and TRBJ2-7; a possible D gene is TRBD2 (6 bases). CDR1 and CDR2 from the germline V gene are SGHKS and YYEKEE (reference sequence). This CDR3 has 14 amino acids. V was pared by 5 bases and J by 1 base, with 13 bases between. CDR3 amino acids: CASSLLARSYEQYF. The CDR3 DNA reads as TGTGCCAGCAGTCTCCTAGCGAGGTCCTACGAGCAGTACTTC.

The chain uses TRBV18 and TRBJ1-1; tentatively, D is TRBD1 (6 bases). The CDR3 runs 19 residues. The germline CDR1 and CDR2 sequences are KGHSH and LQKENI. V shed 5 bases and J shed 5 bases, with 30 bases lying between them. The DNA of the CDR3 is TGTGCCAGCTCAGCAGATCGAGCGGGACACCTGACCGGGGGGACTGAAGCTTTCTTT. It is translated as CASSADRAGHLTGGTEAFF.

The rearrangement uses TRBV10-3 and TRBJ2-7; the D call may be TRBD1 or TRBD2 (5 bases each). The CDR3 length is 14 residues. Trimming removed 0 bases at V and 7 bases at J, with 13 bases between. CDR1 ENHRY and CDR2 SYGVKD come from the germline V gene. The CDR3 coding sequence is TGTGCCATCAGTGAGTCCGGGACCCCGCAAGAGCAGTACTTC. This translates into CAISESGTPQEQYF.

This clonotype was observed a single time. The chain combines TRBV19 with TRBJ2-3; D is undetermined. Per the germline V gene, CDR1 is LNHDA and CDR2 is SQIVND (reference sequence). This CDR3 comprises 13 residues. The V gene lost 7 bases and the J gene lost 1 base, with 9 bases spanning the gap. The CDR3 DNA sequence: TGTGCCAGTAAGATGGGTGGCACAGATACGCAGTATTTT. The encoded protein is CASKMGGTDTQYF.

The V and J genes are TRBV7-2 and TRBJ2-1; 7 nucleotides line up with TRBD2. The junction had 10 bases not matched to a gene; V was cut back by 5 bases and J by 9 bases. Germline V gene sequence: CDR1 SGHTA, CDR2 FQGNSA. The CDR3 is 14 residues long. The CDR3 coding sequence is TGTGCCAGCAGCCCCTCTGGCGGGAGCGGTGAGCAGTTCTTC. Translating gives CASSPSGGSGEQFF. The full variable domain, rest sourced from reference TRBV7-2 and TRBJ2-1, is GAGVSQSPSNKVTEKGKDVELRCDPISGHTALYWYRQSLGQGLEFLIYFQGNSAPDKSGLPSDRFSAERTGGSVSTLTIQRTQQEDSAVYLCASSPSGGSGEQFFGPGTRLTVL.

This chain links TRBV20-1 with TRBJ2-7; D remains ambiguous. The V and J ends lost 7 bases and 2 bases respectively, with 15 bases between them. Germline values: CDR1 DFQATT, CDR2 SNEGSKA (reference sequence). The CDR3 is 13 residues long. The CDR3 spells CSGGHENTYEQYF. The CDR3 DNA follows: TGCAGTGGGGGTCATGAGAACACCTACGAGCAGTACTTC.

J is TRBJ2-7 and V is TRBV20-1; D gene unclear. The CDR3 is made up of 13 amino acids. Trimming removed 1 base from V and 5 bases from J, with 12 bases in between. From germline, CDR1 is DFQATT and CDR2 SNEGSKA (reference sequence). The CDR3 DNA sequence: TGCAGTGCTAGAGTCCAATCCCAAAACGAGCAGTACTTC. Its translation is CSARVQSQNEQYF.

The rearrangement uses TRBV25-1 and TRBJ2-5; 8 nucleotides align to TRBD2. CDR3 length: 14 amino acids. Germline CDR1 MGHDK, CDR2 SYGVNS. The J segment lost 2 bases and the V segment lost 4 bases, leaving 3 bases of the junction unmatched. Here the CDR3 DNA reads TGTGCCAGCAGTGGGGGGACTAGTCAAGAGACCCAGTACTTC. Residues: CASSGGTSQETQYF.

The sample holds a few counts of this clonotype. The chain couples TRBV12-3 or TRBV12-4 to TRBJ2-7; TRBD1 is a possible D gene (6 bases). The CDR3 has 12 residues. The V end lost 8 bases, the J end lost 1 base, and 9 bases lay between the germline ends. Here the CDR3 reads CASGGQSYEQYF. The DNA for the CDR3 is TGTGCCAGCGGCGGACAGTCCTACGAGCAGTACTTC.

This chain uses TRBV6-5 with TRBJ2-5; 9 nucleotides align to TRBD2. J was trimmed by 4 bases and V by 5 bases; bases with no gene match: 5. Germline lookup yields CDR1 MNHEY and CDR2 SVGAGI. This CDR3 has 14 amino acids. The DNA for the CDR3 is TGTGCCAGCAGTGGCGGGGGGGCCCTAGAGACCCAGTACTTC. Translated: CASSGGGALETQYF.

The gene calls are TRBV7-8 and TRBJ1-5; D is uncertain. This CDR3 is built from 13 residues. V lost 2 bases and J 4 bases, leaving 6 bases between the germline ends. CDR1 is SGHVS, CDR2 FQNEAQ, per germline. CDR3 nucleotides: TGTGCCAGCAGCTTATATGGGAATCAGCCCCAGCATTTT. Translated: CASSLYGNQPQHF.

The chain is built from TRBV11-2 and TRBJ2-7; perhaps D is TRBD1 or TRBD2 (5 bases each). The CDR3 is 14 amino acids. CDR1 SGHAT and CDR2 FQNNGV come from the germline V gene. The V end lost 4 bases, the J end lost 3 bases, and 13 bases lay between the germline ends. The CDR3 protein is CASSSDRGIYEQYF. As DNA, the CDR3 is TGTGCCAGCAGCTCTGACAGAGGGATCTACGAGCAGTACTTC.

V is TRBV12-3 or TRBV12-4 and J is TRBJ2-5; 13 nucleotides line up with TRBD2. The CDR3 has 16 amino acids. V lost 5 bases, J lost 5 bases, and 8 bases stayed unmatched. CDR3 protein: CASSRLAGGVGETQYF. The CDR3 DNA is TGTGCCAGCAGTCGACTAGCGGGAGGTGTGGGGGAGACCCAGTACTTC.

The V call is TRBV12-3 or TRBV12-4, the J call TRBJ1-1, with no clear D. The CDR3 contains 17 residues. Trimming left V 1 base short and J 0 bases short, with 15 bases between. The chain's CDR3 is CASSLGTRGGVNTEAFF. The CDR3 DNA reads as TGTGCCAGCAGTTTAGGAACTCGGGGTGGCGTGAACACTGAAGCTTTCTTT.

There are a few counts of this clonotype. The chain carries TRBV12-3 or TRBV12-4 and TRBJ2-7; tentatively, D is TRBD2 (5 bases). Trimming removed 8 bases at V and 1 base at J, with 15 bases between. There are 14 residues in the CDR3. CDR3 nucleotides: TGTGCCAGCCATAAGGGTGGACTGTCCTACGAGCAGTACTTC. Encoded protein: CASHKGGLSYEQYF.

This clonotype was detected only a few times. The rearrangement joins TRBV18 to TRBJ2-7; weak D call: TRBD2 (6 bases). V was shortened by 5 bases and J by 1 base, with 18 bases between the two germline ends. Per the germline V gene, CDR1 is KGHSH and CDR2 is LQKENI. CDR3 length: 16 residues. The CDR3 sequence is CASSKTRSLESYEQYF. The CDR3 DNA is TGTGCCAGCTCAAAGACTAGGTCACTCGAGTCCTACGAGCAGTACTTC.

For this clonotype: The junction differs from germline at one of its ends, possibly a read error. CDR3 in DNA: TGCGGTGCTATCGGGACTAGCGAGTACTACGAGCAGTACTTC. Residues: CGAIGTSEYYEQYF. The V gene is TRBV20-1, the J gene TRBJ2-7; 10 bases are a match to TRBD2. The germline gives CDR1 DFQATT, CDR2 SNEGSKA (reference sequence). The CDR3 runs to 14 residues.